This T cell receptor beta chain derives from a study of blood T cell repertoires in COVID-19. Study at large: The study drew acute and convalescent COVID-19 samples from the United States, Italy and Spain. PBMCs, B-cell-depleted T cells, or T cells were the source of the cDNA or gDNA that made up the material.

Authors' processing steps: The assay estimated nucleated cells by amplifying reference gene primers. TCRdb's table, derived via immunoSEQ multiplex PCR, lists solely in-frame clones and lacks some. V and J calls and clone size follow that table, whereas D and trimming were derived from the DNA. The top ten clones hold about 2.6% of a sample with some 200,000 clones, 88% of them seen once. Participants' own reports of clinical history determined their cohort assignment. Germline CDR1 and CDR2: SGHTA and FQGNSA. The CDR3 is 15 amino acids. The V and J ends lost 8 bases and 5 bases respectively, with 21 bases between them.

The clonotype comes from a woman aged 25 to 39 who had recovered from COVID-19. Material for sequencing was PBMCs or T cells enriched from blood (not recorded which). The chain combines TRBV7-2 with TRBJ1-1, with a weak D call TRBD1 (6 bases). The CDR3 DNA is TGTGCCAGCCACTTCCAAGGGACAAGGGTGACTGAAGCTTTCTTT. Translated: CASHFQGTRVTEAFF. The variable domain in full, with the rest retrieved from reference TRBV7-2 and TRBJ1-1, is GAGVSQSPSNKVTEKGKDVELRCDPISGHTALYWYRQSLGQGLEFLIYFQGNSAPDKSGLPSDRFSAERTGGSVSTLTIQRTQQEDSAVYLCASHFQGTRVTEAFFGQGTRLTVV.